This T cell receptor beta chain was identified in a study of blood T cell repertoires in COVID-19. As handled by the study authors: The authors estimated nucleated cell counts from reference gene primer amplification. Profiling relied on immunoSEQ multiplex PCR, and the TCRdb table lists in-frame clones only, not all of them. The V and J calls and the clone size are those of that table, but D and trimming were determined from the DNA. The repertoire holds about 200,000 clones, with 70% to 85% as singletons. Germline CDR1 is WSHSY and CDR2 is SAAADI. The CDR3 has 14 amino acids. The ends lost 2 bases at V and 4 bases at J; junction bases unmatched: 2. This clone was counted once.

The specimen was peripheral blood. J is TRBJ1-5 and V is TRBV10-2; 7 bases match TRBD1. This receptor was identified in a man in his forties or fifties with active or convalescent COVID-19. Here the CDR3 reads CASSEGTANQPQHF. CDR3 DNA: TGCGCCAGCAGTGAGGGGACAGCTAATCAGCCCCAGCATTTT.